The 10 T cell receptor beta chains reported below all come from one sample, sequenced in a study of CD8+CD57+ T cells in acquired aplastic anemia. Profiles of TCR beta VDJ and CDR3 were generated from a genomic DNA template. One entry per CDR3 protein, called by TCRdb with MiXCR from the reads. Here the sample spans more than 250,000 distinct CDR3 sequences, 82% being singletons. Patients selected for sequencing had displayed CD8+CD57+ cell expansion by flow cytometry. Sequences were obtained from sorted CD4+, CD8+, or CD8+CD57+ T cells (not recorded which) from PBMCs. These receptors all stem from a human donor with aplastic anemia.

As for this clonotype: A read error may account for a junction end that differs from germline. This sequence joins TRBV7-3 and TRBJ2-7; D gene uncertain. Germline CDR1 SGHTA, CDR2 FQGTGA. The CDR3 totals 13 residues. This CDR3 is CASSTVDSDEQDF. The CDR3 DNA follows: TGTGCCAGCAGTACCGTCGACTCCGACGAGCAGGACTTC. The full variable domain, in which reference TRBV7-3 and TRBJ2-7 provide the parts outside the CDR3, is GAGVSQTPSNKVTEKGKYVELRCDPISGHTALYWYRQSLGQGPEFLIYFQGTGAADDSGLPNDRFFAVRPEGSVSTLKIQRTERGDSAVYLCASSTVDSDEQDFGPGTRLTVT.

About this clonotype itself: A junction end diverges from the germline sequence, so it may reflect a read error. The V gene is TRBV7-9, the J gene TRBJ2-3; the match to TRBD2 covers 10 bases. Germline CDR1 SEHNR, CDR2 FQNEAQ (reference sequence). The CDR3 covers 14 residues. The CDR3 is CTSSHPMTSGTQYF. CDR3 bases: TGTACCAGCAGCCATCCTATGACTAGCGGGACGCAGTATTTT.

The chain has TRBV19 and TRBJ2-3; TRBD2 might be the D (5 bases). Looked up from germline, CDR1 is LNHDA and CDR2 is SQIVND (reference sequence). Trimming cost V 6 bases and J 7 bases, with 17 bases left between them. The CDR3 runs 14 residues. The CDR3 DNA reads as TGTGCCAGTAGCTTAGCGAGAGGACCCTATACGCAGTATTTT. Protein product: CASSLARGPYTQYF.

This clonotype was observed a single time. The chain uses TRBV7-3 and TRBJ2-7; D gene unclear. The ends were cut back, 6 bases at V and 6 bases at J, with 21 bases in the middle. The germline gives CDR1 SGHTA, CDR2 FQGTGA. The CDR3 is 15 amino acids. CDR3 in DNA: TGTGCCAGCAGTGCGCTCGGGCCCCTTCTCTCCGAGCAGTACTTC. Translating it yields CASSALGPLLSEQYF.

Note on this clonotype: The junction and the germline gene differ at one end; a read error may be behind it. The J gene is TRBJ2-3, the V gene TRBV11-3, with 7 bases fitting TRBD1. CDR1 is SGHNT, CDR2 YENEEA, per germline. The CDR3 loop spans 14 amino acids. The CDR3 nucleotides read TGTGCCAGCAGCTTAGCGGTGACAGGGAACACTGAAGATTTT. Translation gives CASSLAVTGNTEDF.

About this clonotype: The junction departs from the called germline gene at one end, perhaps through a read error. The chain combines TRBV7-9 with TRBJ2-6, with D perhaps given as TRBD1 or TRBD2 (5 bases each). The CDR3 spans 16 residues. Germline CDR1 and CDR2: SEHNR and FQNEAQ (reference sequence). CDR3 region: CASSLAGSYGTDVLTF. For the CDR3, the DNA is TGTGCCAGCAGCTTAGCGGGAAGCTACGGGACCGACGTGCTGACTTTC.

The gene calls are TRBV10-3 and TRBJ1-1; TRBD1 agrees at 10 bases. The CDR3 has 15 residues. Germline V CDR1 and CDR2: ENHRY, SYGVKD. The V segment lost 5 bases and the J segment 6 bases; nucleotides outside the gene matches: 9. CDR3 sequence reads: CAISHPGQGQAEAFF. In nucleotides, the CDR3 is TGTGCCATCAGTCATCCGGGACAGGGGCAAGCTGAAGCTTTCTTT.

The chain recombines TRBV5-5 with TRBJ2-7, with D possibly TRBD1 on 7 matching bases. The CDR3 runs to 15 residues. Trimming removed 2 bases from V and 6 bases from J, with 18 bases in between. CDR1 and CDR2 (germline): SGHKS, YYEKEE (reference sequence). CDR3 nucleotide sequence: TGTGCCAGCAGCTTCATCAGGGGGGTAGAGGGCGAGCAGTACGTC. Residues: CASSFIRGVEGEQYV.

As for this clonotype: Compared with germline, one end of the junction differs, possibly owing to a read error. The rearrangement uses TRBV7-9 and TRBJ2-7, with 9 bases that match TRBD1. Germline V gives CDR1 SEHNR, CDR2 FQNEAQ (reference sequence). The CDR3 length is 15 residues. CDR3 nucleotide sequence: TGTGCCAGCAGCTCTTACAGGGGGCTATCTCCCCAGCACTACTTC. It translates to CASSSYRGLSPQHYF.

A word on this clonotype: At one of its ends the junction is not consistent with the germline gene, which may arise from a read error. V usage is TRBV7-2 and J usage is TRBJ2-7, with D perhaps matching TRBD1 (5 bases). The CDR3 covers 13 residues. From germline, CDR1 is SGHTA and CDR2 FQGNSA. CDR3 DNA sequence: TGTGCCAGCAGCTACGGGCAGGGCCACGAGAAGTACTTC. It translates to CASSYGQGHEKYF.